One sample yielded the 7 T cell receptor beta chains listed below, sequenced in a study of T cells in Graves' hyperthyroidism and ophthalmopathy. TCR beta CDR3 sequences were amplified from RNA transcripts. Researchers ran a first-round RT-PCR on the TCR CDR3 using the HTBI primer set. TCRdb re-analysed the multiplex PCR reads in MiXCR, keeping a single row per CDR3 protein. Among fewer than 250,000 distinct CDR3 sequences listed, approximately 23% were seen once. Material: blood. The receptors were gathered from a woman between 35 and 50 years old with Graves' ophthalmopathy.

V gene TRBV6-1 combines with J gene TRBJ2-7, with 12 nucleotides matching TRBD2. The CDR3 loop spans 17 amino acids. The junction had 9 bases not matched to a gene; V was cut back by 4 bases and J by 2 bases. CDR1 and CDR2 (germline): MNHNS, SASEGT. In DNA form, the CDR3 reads TGTGCCAGCAGTGGGACTAGCGGGGCCACCCAGCCCTACGAGCAGTACTTC. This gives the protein CASSGTSGATQPYEQYF.

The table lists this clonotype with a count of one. This CDR3 reads CASSLGLADETQYF. CDR3 nucleotide sequence: TGTGCCAGCAGTTTAGGCCTAGCGGACGAGACCCAGTACTTC. The chain combines TRBV28 with TRBJ2-5, with 7 bases identical to TRBD2. This CDR3 spans 14 amino acids. V shed 2 bases and J 5 bases; nucleotides not matched to a gene: 5. From germline, CDR1 is MDHEN and CDR2 SYDVKM. Complete variable domain (other parts from reference TRBV28 and TRBJ2-5): DVKVTQSSRYLVKRTGEKVFLECVQDMDHENMFWYRQDPGLGLRLIYFSYDVKMKEKGDIPEGYSVSREKKERFSLILESASTNQTSMYLCASSLGLADETQYFGPGTRLLVL.

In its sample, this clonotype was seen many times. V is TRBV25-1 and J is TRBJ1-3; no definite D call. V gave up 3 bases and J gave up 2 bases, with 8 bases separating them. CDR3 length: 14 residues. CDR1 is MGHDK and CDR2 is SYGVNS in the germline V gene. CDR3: CASSETRAGNTIYF. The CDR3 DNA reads TGTGCCAGCAGTGAGACAAGGGCTGGAAACACCATATATTTT.

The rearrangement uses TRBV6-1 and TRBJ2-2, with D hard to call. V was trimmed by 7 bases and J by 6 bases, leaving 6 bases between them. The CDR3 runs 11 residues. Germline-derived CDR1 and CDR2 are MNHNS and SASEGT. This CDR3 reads CASTSAGELFF. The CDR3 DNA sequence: TGTGCCAGCACGTCTGCCGGGGAGCTGTTTTTT.

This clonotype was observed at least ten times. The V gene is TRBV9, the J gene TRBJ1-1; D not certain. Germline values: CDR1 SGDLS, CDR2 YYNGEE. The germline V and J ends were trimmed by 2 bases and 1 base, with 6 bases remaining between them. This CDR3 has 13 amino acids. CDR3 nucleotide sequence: TGTGCCAGCAGCGTCTTCCAGAACACTGAAGCTTTCTTT. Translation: CASSVFQNTEAFF.

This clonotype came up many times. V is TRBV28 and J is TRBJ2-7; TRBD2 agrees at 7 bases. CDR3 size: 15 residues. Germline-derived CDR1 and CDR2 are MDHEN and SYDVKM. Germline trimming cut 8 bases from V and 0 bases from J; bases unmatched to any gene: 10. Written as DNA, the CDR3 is TGTGCCAGCTTTGTAGCGGGCGCATCCTCCTACGAGCAGTACTTC. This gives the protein CASFVAGASSYEQYF.

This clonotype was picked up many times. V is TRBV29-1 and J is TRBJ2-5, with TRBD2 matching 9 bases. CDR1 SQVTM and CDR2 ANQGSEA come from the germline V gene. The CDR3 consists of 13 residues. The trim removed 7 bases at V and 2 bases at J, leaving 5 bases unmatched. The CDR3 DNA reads TGCAGCGGCGTCCTAGCGGGGCAAGAGACCCAGTACTTC. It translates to CSGVLAGQETQYF.